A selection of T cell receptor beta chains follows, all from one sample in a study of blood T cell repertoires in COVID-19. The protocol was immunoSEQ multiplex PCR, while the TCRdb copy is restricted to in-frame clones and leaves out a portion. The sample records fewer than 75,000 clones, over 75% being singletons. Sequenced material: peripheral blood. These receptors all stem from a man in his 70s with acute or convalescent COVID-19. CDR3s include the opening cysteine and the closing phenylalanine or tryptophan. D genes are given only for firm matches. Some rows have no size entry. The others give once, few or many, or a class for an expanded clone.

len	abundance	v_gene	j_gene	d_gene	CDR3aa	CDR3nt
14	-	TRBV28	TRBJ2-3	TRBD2	CASSSGGLGDTQYF	TGTGCCAGCAGTAGCGGGGGGCTGGGAGATACGCAGTATTTT
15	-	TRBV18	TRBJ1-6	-	CASSPDSTYNSPLHF	TGTGCCAGCTCACCCGACTCCACCTATAATTCACCCCTCCACTTT
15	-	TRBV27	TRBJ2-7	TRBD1	CASSYRGTGGREQYF	TGTGCCAGCAGTTACCGAGGGACAGGGGGCAGGGAGCAGTACTTC
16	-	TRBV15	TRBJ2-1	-	CATSSRQFPSYNEQFF	TGTGCCACCAGCTCTCGACAGTTTCCCTCCTACAATGAGCAGTTCTTC
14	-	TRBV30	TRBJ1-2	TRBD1	CACLRTGVNYGYTF	TGTGCCTGTTTGCGTACAGGGGTTAACTATGGCTACACCTTC
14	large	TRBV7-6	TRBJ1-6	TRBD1	CASSPTGPNSPLHF	TGTGCCAGCAGCCCGACAGGGCCTAATTCACCCCTCCACTTT
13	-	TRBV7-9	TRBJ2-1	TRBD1	CASSATGSDEQFF	TGTGCCAGCAGCGCGACAGGGTCCGATGAGCAGTTCTTC
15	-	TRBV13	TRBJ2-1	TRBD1	CASSSPTGGYNEQFF	TGTGCCAGCAGCTCCCCCACAGGGGGCTACAATGAGCAGTTCTTC
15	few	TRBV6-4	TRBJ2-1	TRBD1	CASSEGQGAYNEQFF	TGTGCCAGCAGTGAGGGACAGGGGGCCTACAATGAGCAGTTCTTC
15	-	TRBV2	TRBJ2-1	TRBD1	CASSVDRGSYNEQFF	TGTGCCAGCAGTGTAGACAGGGGTTCCTACAATGAGCAGTTCTTC
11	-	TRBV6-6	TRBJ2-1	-	CASSQGNEQFF	TGTGCCAGCAGCCAGGGGAATGAGCAGTTCTTC
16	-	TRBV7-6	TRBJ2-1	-	CASSRRFDRSYNEQFF	TGTGCCAGCAGCAGGCGCTTCGACAGGTCCTACAATGAGCAGTTCTTC
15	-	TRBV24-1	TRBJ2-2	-	CAAAGGGGDTGELFF	TGTGCCGCCGCTGGGGGCGGGGGAGACACCGGGGAGCTGTTTTTT
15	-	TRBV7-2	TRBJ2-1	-	CASSFAGASYNEQFF	TGTGCCAGCAGCTTTGCGGGGGCCTCCTACAATGAGCAGTTCTTC
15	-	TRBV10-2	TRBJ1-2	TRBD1	CASSDGTGSGYGYTF	TGCGCCAGCAGTGATGGGACAGGCAGCGGTTATGGCTACACCTTC
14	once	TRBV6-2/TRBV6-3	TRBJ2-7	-	CASSPWRSSYEQYF	TGTGCCAGCAGCCCCTGGCGGAGCTCCTACGAGCAGTACTTC
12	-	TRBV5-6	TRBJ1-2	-	CASSLVGQTLTF	TGTGCCAGCAGCTTGGTGGGGCAGACCCTTACCTTC
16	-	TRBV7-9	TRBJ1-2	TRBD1	CASSLVPPRGSDGYTF	TGTGCCAGCAGCTTAGTACCCCCCAGGGGGTCTGATGGCTACACCTTC
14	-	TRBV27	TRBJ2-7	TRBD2	CASSGRGGKGEQYF	TGTGCCAGCAGCGGGAGGGGTGGTAAAGGCGAGCAGTACTTC
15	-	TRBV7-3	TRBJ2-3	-	CASSLNGVGVDTQYF	TGTGCCAGCAGCTTAAACGGGGTAGGAGTAGATACGCAGTATTTT
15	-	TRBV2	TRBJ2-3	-	CASSSGYLSTDTQYF	TGTGCCAGCAGCTCAGGGTACCTTAGCACAGATACGCAGTATTTT
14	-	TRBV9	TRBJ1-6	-	CASSGTVTNSPLHF	TGTGCCAGCAGCGGGACAGTTACCAATTCACCCCTCCACTTT
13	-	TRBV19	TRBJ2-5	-	CASSIQGPETQYF	TGTGCCAGTAGTATACAGGGTCCGGAGACCCAGTACTTC
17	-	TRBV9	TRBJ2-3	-	CASSVATGLRATDTQYF	TGTGCCAGCAGCGTAGCTACGGGACTCCGGGCGACAGATACGCAGTATTTT
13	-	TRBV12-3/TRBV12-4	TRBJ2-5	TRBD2	CASCLAGGGTQYF	TGTGCCAGCTGCTTAGCGGGGGGAGGGACCCAGTACTTC